The rows below give T cell receptor beta chains drawn from one sample of a study of cytomegalovirus exposure and HLA in healthy donors. The assay was immunoSEQ multiplex PCR, and TCRdb's table has in-frame clones only and misses some. The sample carries around 200,000 clones, just over 75% recorded once. The sequencing input was PBMCs. The receptors were gathered from a woman aged 55-70 years in good health and CMV-seropositive. The CDR3 runs from the conserved cysteine through the conserved F or W. The D gene is left open where the match is weak. Rows may omit the clone size; those that give it use once, few, many or a size class.

clone_size	v_call	d_call	j_call	cdr3_aa	cdr3_nt
-	TRBV10-2	TRBD1	TRBJ2-1	CAISTGLHNEQFF	TGCGCCATCTCGACAGGGCTCCACAATGAGCAGTTCTTC
-	TRBV7-2	-	TRBJ1-5	CASSPISGTSNQPQHF	TGTGCCAGCAGCCCGATCAGCGGAACCAGCAATCAGCCCCAGCATTTT
-	TRBV19	-	TRBJ1-5	CASRGLSPGNQPQHF	TGTGCCAGTAGGGGGCTATCCCCAGGAAATCAGCCCCAGCATTTT
-	TRBV7-2	TRBD2	TRBJ2-7	CASSLTAGSYEQYF	TGTGCCAGCAGCTTAACAGCGGGGTCCTACGAGCAGTACTTC
-	TRBV19	-	TRBJ1-5	CASSIVGRGDNQPQHF	TGTGCCAGTAGTATAGTAGGGAGGGGGGACAATCAGCCCCAGCATTTT
-	TRBV27	-	TRBJ1-1	CASTRRRDTTEAFF	TGTGCCAGCACCAGACGCAGAGACACTACTGAAGCTTTCTTT
-	TRBV5-1	-	TRBJ2-7	CASSPRTDVEQYF	TGCGCCAGCAGCCCGCGGACTGACGTCGAGCAGTACTTC
-	TRBV28	-	TRBJ1-1	CASSRQINTEAFF	TGTGCCAGCAGCAGACAGATAAACACTGAAGCTTTCTTT
-	TRBV7-9	TRBD2	TRBJ2-3	CASSFGAGGPTDTQYF	TGTGCCAGCAGCTTCGGAGCGGGAGGGCCAACAGATACGCAGTATTTT
-	TRBV28	-	TRBJ1-5	CASRTGWSQPQHF	TGTGCCAGCAGAACAGGGTGGTCTCAGCCCCAGCATTTT
-	TRBV6-6	TRBD1	TRBJ2-1	CASSYYQGADYNEQFF	TGTGCCAGCAGTTACTACCAGGGGGCGGACTACAATGAGCAGTTCTTC
-	TRBV28	-	TRBJ1-2	CASSLERYGYTF	TGTGCCAGCAGTTTAGAGCGCTACGGCTACACCTTC
-	TRBV4-3	TRBD1	TRBJ1-3	CASSQERGPGNTIYF	TGCGCCAGCAGCCAAGAAAGGGGGCCTGGAAACACCATATATTTT
-	TRBV30	TRBD2	TRBJ2-5	CAWRVGGSLETQYF	TGTGCCTGGAGGGTCGGGGGGAGTTTAGAGACCCAGTACTTC
-	TRBV6-5	-	TRBJ1-5	CASSYSRQVGQPQHF	TGTGCCAGCAGTTACTCAAGGCAGGTGGGTCAGCCCCAGCATTTT
-	TRBV10-2	TRBD2	TRBJ2-7	CASSNSGKNYEQYF	TGCGCCAGCAGTAATAGCGGGAAGAACTACGAGCAGTACTTC
once	TRBV5-1	TRBD1	TRBJ2-7	CASSLAGQGAREQYF	TGCGCCAGCAGCTTGGCAGGACAGGGGGCGCGAGAGCAGTACTTC
-	TRBV11-2	TRBD2	TRBJ2-2	CASSLLAGVPNTGELFF	TGTGCCAGCAGCTTACTAGCGGGGGTTCCGAACACCGGGGAGCTGTTTTTT
once	TRBV18	-	TRBJ1-5	CASSPRQPDQPQHF	TGTGCCAGCTCACCACGACAGCCTGATCAGCCCCAGCATTTT
-	TRBV10-2	-	TRBJ1-3	CASSGVLQRPGGNTIYF	TGCGCCAGCAGTGGAGTCTTGCAGAGGCCCGGGGGGAACACCATATATTTT
-	TRBV5-5	TRBD1	TRBJ1-2	CASSPTRTSRGYGYTF	TGTGCCAGCAGCCCTACCCGGACATCCAGGGGGTATGGCTACACCTTC
-	TRBV5-1	TRBD2	TRBJ2-1	CASSGLARNEQFF	TGCGCCAGCAGTGGACTAGCGCGGAATGAGCAGTTCTTC
-	TRBV9	TRBD2	TRBJ2-3	CASSVTLAEDTQYF	TGTGCCAGCAGCGTAACGCTAGCGGAAGATACGCAGTATTTT
-	TRBV5-4	TRBD2	TRBJ2-1	CASSQMGTSGYNEQFF	TGTGCCAGCAGCCAAATGGGAACTAGCGGTTACAATGAGCAGTTCTTC
few	TRBV29-1	TRBD2	TRBJ2-1	CSVALGLFGNEQFF	TGCAGCGTTGCCCTGGGACTATTCGGGAATGAGCAGTTCTTC
-	TRBV27	TRBD2	TRBJ2-3	CASSLGTRGADTQYF	TGTGCCAGCAGTCTCGGGACTAGGGGCGCAGATACGCAGTATTTT
few	TRBV7-9	TRBD1	TRBJ1-2	CASSRGTASSFYGYTF	TGTGCCAGCAGCAGAGGGACAGCCAGCAGCTTTTATGGCTACACCTTC
-	TRBV6-1	-	TRBJ1-3	CASIARSGNTIYF	TGTGCCAGTATTGCCAGGTCTGGAAACACCATATATTTT
-	TRBV25-1	TRBD2	TRBJ2-3	CASSGGGLAGPTDTQYF	TGTGCCAGCAGTGGGGGGGGACTAGCGGGACCCACAGATACGCAGTATTTT
-	TRBV29-1	-	TRBJ1-1	CSVGQTVEGTEAFF	TGCAGCGTTGGACAGACGGTGGAGGGGACTGAAGCTTTCTTT
-	TRBV5-1	-	TRBJ2-3	CASSISASTDTQYF	TGCGCCAGCAGCATAAGCGCTAGCACAGATACGCAGTATTTT
-	TRBV10-1	TRBD2	TRBJ2-7	CASSESSGIRQQYF	TGCGCCAGCAGTGAGTCTAGCGGGATTAGGCAACAGTACTTC
-	TRBV7-2	TRBD1	TRBJ1-2	CASSLFGTGSRDGYTF	TGTGCCAGCAGCTTATTTGGGACAGGTAGCAGGGATGGCTACACCTTC
once	TRBV5-1	TRBD1	TRBJ1-2	CASSGNRDRGSGYTF	TGCGCCAGCAGCGGAAACCGGGACAGGGGATCTGGCTACACCTTC
few	TRBV29-1	TRBD1	TRBJ1-1	CSVEAGTGGTEAFF	TGCAGCGTTGAAGCCGGGACAGGCGGCACTGAAGCTTTCTTT
-	TRBV7-2	-	TRBJ2-5	CASSFTGPPETQYF	TGTGCCAGCAGCTTCACAGGGCCCCCAGAGACCCAGTACTTC
-	TRBV5-4	-	TRBJ1-1	CASSPGGGRSTEAFF	TGTGCCAGCAGCCCCGGCGGGGGACGCAGCACTGAAGCTTTCTTT
few	TRBV5-1	TRBD2	TRBJ2-1	CASSPTSGGVGEQFF	TGCGCCAGCAGCCCGACTAGCGGGGGGGTGGGGGAGCAGTTCTTC
once	TRBV18	-	TRBJ2-3	CASSPRQGFRDTQYF	TGTGCCAGCTCACCACGGCAGGGGTTTAGAGATACGCAGTATTTT
-	TRBV2	-	TRBJ1-5	CASSDGYSNQPQHF	TGTGCCAGCAGTGACGGGTATAGCAATCAGCCCCAGCATTTT
-	TRBV5-6	-	TRBJ1-2	CASSLVGEVSDYGYTF	TGTGCCAGCAGCTTGGTGGGGGAGGTTTCGGACTATGGCTACACCTTC
few	TRBV10-2	TRBD1	TRBJ1-2	CASSGRDGQGASGYTF	TGCGCCAGCAGTGGGAGAGACGGACAGGGGGCGAGCGGCTACACCTTC
few	TRBV5-1	-	TRBJ1-1	CASSQGGTEAFF	TGCGCCAGCAGTCAGGGAGGGACTGAAGCTTTCTTT
-	TRBV5-1	TRBD2	TRBJ2-1	CASSPAGGAKTNEQFF	TGCGCCAGCAGCCCCGCGGGGGGGGCGAAAACTAATGAGCAGTTCTTC
-	TRBV9	TRBD1	TRBJ2-1	CASSLGQDNEQFF	TGTGCCAGCAGCCTAGGACAGGACAATGAGCAGTTCTTC
-	TRBV6-5	-	TRBJ2-7	CASRMTRAPHEQYF	TGTGCCAGCAGGATGACTAGGGCCCCCCACGAGCAGTACTTC
-	TRBV5-1	-	TRBJ2-5	CASSLEGGLGETQYF	TGCGCCAGCAGCTTGGAGGGCGGGCTGGGTGAGACCCAGTACTTC
-	TRBV5-1	-	TRBJ2-4	CASSLGSQGNIQYF	TGCGCCAGCAGCTTGGGCAGTCAGGGAAACATTCAGTACTTC
-	TRBV6-5	-	TRBJ1-2	CASSYYGQTTNYGYTF	TGTGCCAGCAGTTACTATGGGCAGACCACCAACTATGGCTACACCTTC
-	TRBV5-6	-	TRBJ1-5	CASSRYSLIGSNQPQHF	TGTGCCAGCAGCCGTTATTCACTGATCGGTAGCAATCAGCCCCAGCATTTT
-	TRBV10-1	TRBD2	TRBJ2-1	CASSGSGRGYEQFF	TGCGCCAGCAGCGGCTCCGGGAGGGGCTATGAGCAGTTCTTC
-	TRBV10-2	-	TRBJ1-1	CASITDTNTEAFF	TGCGCCAGCATTACGGACACGAACACTGAAGCTTTCTTT
-	TRBV2	-	TRBJ1-6	CASSWSSSYNSPLHF	TGTGCCAGCAGTTGGAGTAGCTCCTATAATTCACCCCTCCACTTT
-	TRBV5-1	TRBD1	TRBJ1-2	CASSPQGTAGYGYTF	TGCGCCAGCAGCCCCCAAGGGACAGCTGGATATGGCTACACCTTC
-	TRBV5-4	TRBD1	TRBJ1-3	CASSVDRGGNTIYF	TGTGCCAGCAGCGTGGACAGGGGAGGAAACACCATATATTTT
-	TRBV15	TRBD2	TRBJ2-1	CATSRGGYNEQFF	TGTGCCACCAGCCGGGGGGGCTACAATGAGCAGTTCTTC
once	TRBV19	-	TRBJ1-5	CASSIDLWGGQPQHF	TGTGCCAGTAGTATAGATCTCTGGGGGGGGCAGCCCCAGCATTTT
-	TRBV18	-	TRBJ2-3	CASSPSGDTQYF	TGTGCCAGCTCACCATCCGGGGATACGCAGTATTTT
few	TRBV2	TRBD1	TRBJ2-7	CASSETSGTAYEQYF	TGTGCCAGCAGTGAAACCTCCGGGACAGCCTACGAGCAGTACTTC